Listed here are 28 T cell receptor beta chains from one sample, sequenced in a study of blood T cell repertoires in COVID-19. Clones were read by immunoSEQ multiplex PCR, and TCRdb kept only the in-frame ones, dropping some. This sample has over 200,000 clones, with nearly 90% found just once. Input material: PBMCs or T cells enriched from blood (not recorded which). The receptors were sampled from a man aged 25-40 years who had been exposed to COVID-19.

The chain combines TRBV18 with TRBJ2-1, with TRBD1 matching over 9 bases. The CDR3 covers 14 residues. Germline-derived CDR1 and CDR2 are KGHSH and LQKENI. V was pared by 7 bases and J by 0 bases, with 1 base of the junction left unmatched. CDR3 sequence: CASWTGVSYNEQFF. The CDR3 nucleotides are TGTGCCAGCTGGACAGGGGTCTCCTACAATGAGCAGTTCTTC.

The genes are TRBV4-1 and TRBJ1-4; TRBD1 matches at 7 bases. J gave up 6 bases and V 4 bases, and 8 bases lay outside the gene matches. CDR3 length: 15 residues. In germline, CDR1 is MGHRA, CDR2 YSYEKL. The CDR3 DNA is TGCGCCAGCAGCCCCTCCCCCCAGGGGGATGAAAAACTGTTTTTT. Translated, it gives CASSPSPQGDEKLFF.

This clone was counted only a few times. This chain uses TRBV12-3 or TRBV12-4 with TRBJ1-5; 11 bases are shared with TRBD1. After removal of 8 bases from V and 4 bases from J, the junction contained 1 base not matched to a gene. This CDR3 is 13 amino acids long. The CDR3 DNA follows: TGTGCCAGCGGACAGGGGGCAAATCAGCCCCAGCATTTT. This encodes CASGQGANQPQHF.

The chain has TRBV5-4 and TRBJ2-1; 9 positions match TRBD1. The CDR3 contains 13 residues. V was clipped by 4 bases and J by 7 bases; unmatched bases: 3. Germline V gene lookup returns CDR1 SGHNT and CDR2 YYREEE (reference sequence). Written as DNA, the CDR3 is TGTGCCAGCAGCCCGGGACAGGGTAATGAGCAGTTCTTC. Its protein product is CASSPGQGNEQFF.

The chain joins TRBV7-7 to TRBJ1-1; tentatively, D is TRBD1 (5 bases). Germline assignment: CDR1 SSHAT and CDR2 FNYEAQ (reference sequence). This CDR3 comprises 13 residues. Trimming removed 2 bases from V and 6 bases from J, with 10 bases in between. CDR3 residues: CASSLSTASEAFF. The CDR3 DNA reads as TGTGCCAGCAGCTTATCGACAGCTTCTGAAGCTTTCTTT.

The CDR3 nucleotides are TGTGCCAGCAGCCTCGACCGGGAATCCTACGAGCAGTACTTC. Amino acids: CASSLDRESYEQYF. The chain combines TRBV11-2 with TRBJ2-7; a possible D gene is TRBD2 (5 bases). This CDR3 comprises 14 residues. Per the germline V gene, CDR1 is SGHAT and CDR2 is FQNNGV. The V and J ends lost 5 bases and 1 base respectively, with 12 bases between them.

This clone was seen just once. V is TRBV9 and J is TRBJ2-2, with a weak D call TRBD2 (7 bases). V lost 0 bases, J lost 6 bases, and 12 bases lay in between. The CDR3 has 15 residues. CDR1 is SGDLS, CDR2 YYNGEE, per germline. Here the CDR3 DNA reads TGTGCCAGCAGCGTAGTAGGAGGGGGGGCCGGGGAGCTGTTTTTT. Encoded protein: CASSVVGGGAGELFF.

V is TRBV13 and J is TRBJ1-1; D unclear. V was shortened by 4 bases and J by 1 base, with 16 bases between the two germline ends. The length of the CDR3 is 16 residues. Per germline, CDR1 PRHDT and CDR2 FYEKMQ (reference sequence). DNA of the CDR3: TGTGCCAGCAGCTCCCCCTTTTGGAGGCAGAACACTGAAGCTTTCTTT. Amino acids: CASSSPFWRQNTEAFF.

The rearrangement links TRBV6-5 to TRBJ2-7, with 11 positions matching TRBD2. J lost 2 bases, V lost 5 bases, and 5 bases had no gene match. Germline loops: CDR1 MNHEY, CDR2 SVGAGI. The CDR3 has 15 residues. The DNA for the CDR3 is TGTGCCAGCAGTACTCTAGCGGGGGGCACCTACGAGCAGTACTTC. It is translated as CASSTLAGGTYEQYF.

The rearrangement uses TRBV18 and TRBJ1-1, with D uncertain. The ends were cut back, 2 bases at V and 1 base at J, with 11 bases in the middle. Germline assignment: CDR1 KGHSH and CDR2 LQKENI. The CDR3 is made up of 15 amino acids. The CDR3 nucleotides are TGTGCCAGCTCACCATATCGACGGGAGAACACTGAAGCTTTCTTT. It codes for CASSPYRRENTEAFF.

The V and J genes are TRBV3-1 (or the pseudogene TRBV3-2) and TRBJ2-7; TRBD1 might be the D (6 bases). Trimming shortened V by 1 base and J by 6 bases, and 7 bases separated the two germline ends. The CDR3 is made up of 12 amino acids. Germline CDR1 reads LGHDT; CDR2 reads YNNKEL (reference sequence). The CDR3 is CASSQATGEQYF. The DNA for the CDR3 is TGTGCCAGCAGCCAAGCGACAGGCGAGCAGTACTTC.

The rearrangement joins TRBV10-3 to TRBJ1-3; 7 bases align to TRBD1. V lost 3 bases and J lost 3; bases outside the gene matches: 2. Germline values: CDR1 ENHRY, CDR2 SYGVKD. The CDR3 loop spans 14 amino acids. CDR3 sequence (DNA): TGTGCCATCAGTGAAACAGGGGTTGGAAACACCATATATTTT. It translates to CAISETGVGNTIYF.

This chain joins TRBV5-6 and TRBJ2-7; a possible D gene is TRBD1 (6 bases). CDR1 SGHDT and CDR2 YYEEEE come from the germline V gene. This CDR3 has 13 residues. V was cut by 4 bases and J by 5 bases, with 13 bases left in between. CDR3 amino acids: CASSATGLHEQYF. The CDR3 nucleotides are TGTGCCAGCAGCGCCACAGGGCTCCACGAGCAGTACTTC.

The V and J genes are TRBV29-1 and TRBJ1-4, with TRBD1 matching 9 bases. With V trimmed by 4 bases and J by 8 bases, 8 bases remained unmatched. CDR1 is SQVTM, CDR2 ANQGSEA, per germline. This CDR3 has 14 amino acids. DNA for the CDR3: TGCAGCGTTGCAACCGGGACAGGGTACGAAAAACTGTTTTTT. Its protein product is CSVATGTGYEKLFF.

The rearrangement joins TRBV14 to TRBJ1-6, with 7 bases that match TRBD1. In germline, CDR1 is SGHDN, CDR2 FVKESK. The J segment lost 7 bases and the V segment lost 5 bases, leaving 5 bases of the junction unmatched. This CDR3 is 14 amino acids long. The CDR3 DNA is TGTGCCAGCAGCGAACAGGGGAAGAATTCACCCCTCCACTTT. Translated, it gives CASSEQGKNSPLHF.

This rearrangement joins TRBV30 to TRBJ2-7, with 8 bases matching TRBD1. Germline trimming cut 2 bases from V and 7 bases from J; bases unmatched to any gene: 7. This CDR3 has 13 residues. The germline V gene encodes CDR1 GTSNPN and CDR2 SVGIG (reference sequence). The CDR3 nucleotides are TGTGCCTGGAGTCCGGGACAGGTGGGAGAGCAGTACTTC. It encodes CAWSPGQVGEQYF.

This clone showed up just once. The chain joins TRBV29-1 to TRBJ1-1, with D hard to call. V was pared by 4 bases and J by 0 bases, with 3 bases between. CDR1 is SQVTM and CDR2 is ANQGSEA in the germline V gene. CDR3 length: 11 residues. CDR3 sequence reads: CSVVVNTEAFF. The DNA for the CDR3 is TGCAGCGTTGTAGTGAACACTGAAGCTTTCTTT.

The rearrangement links TRBV4-3 to TRBJ2-2; a possible D gene is TRBD2 (5 bases). Germline-derived CDR1 and CDR2 are LGHNA and YSLEER. The CDR3 is 17 residues long. Trimming took off 0 bases at V and 5 bases at J, with 16 bases between the two ends. For the CDR3, the DNA is TGCGCCAGCAGCCAAGAGGACTTGCCGGGTGGGACCGGGGAGCTGTTTTTT. This gives the protein CASSQEDLPGGTGELFF.

This chain joins TRBV18 and TRBJ2-7; D gene uncertain. In germline, CDR1 is KGHSH, CDR2 LQKENI. The length of the CDR3 is 15 residues. V was pared by 3 bases and J by 0 bases, with 12 bases between. CDR3 amino acids: CASSPTDNPSYEQYF. For the CDR3, the DNA is TGTGCCAGCTCACCCACAGATAATCCCTCCTACGAGCAGTACTTC.

The V call is TRBV9, the J call TRBJ1-2; D is undetermined. Germline CDR1 is SGDLS and CDR2 is YYNGEE. There are 11 residues in the CDR3. V was cut by 3 bases and J by 5 bases, with 5 bases left in between. The CDR3: CASSALYGYTF. CDR3 in DNA: TGTGCCAGCAGCGCTTTATATGGCTACACCTTC.

Comments on this clone: The DNA is omitted, as the CDR3 cannot be located on it reliably, and the CDR3 follows TCRdb's listing. The chain recombines TRBV6-5 with TRBJ2-7; the table's D call TRBD1 went unverified against the DNA. Germline V gene data show CDR1 as MNHEY and CDR2 as SVGAGI. The CDR3 is 14 residues long, ends included. The CDR3 loop is CASSSSDSPYEQYF.

This clone has only a few counts. The chain links TRBV29-1 to TRBJ2-7, with 7 bases fitting TRBD1. This CDR3 comprises 11 residues. Trimming cost V 6 bases and J 3 bases; bases outside gene matches: 2. CDR1 and CDR2 (germline): SQVTM, ANQGSEA. In DNA, the CDR3 is TGCAGCGTCAACAGGGGCTACGAGCAGTACTTC. Translated, it gives CSVNRGYEQYF.

The CDR3 nucleotides read TGTGCCAGCAGTGAATTACCGGGAGCAAATAATTCACCCCTCCACTTT. Translating gives CASSELPGANNSPLHF. The chain links TRBV6-1 to TRBJ1-6, with D uncertain. V gave up 2 bases and J gave up 5 bases, with 13 bases separating them. Per germline, CDR1 MNHNS and CDR2 SASEGT. The CDR3 covers 16 residues.

This chain links TRBV5-6 with TRBJ1-6; 7 bases map to TRBD1. Germline assignment: CDR1 SGHDT and CDR2 YYEEEE. V lost 4 bases, J lost 10 bases, and 8 bases stayed unmatched. The CDR3 has 14 amino acids. The CDR3 spells CASSTGQSGSPLHF. In DNA, the CDR3 is TGTGCCAGCAGCACGGGACAGTCGGGATCACCCCTCCACTTT.

This chain uses TRBV2 with TRBJ1-6; weak D call: TRBD1 (6 bases). Looked up from germline, CDR1 is SNHLY and CDR2 is FYNNEI. V dropped 7 bases and J dropped 5 bases, with 6 bases sitting between them. The CDR3 runs 12 residues. CDR3: CASKGDNSPLHF. The CDR3 DNA reads as TGTGCCAGCAAGGGGGATAATTCACCCCTCCACTTT.

This clone was observed a single time. The V gene is TRBV6-5, the J gene TRBJ1-2, with D possibly matching TRBD1 (6 bases). The CDR3 sequence is 15 residues long. Trimming took 6 bases from V and 0 from J, leaving 14 bases between them. Germline CDR1 is MNHEY and CDR2 is SVGAGI. As DNA, the CDR3 is TGTGCCAGCAGCGACCCGGGGGGCCCTAACTATGGCTACACCTTC. Its protein is CASSDPGGPNYGYTF.

The rearrangement joins TRBV23-1 to TRBJ1-5; 8 nucleotides align to TRBD1. TRBV23-1 is given ORF status, its function remaining uncertain. V was clipped by 3 bases and J by 2 bases; unmatched bases: 3. This CDR3 is built from 15 residues. The CDR3, as DNA: TGCGCCAGCAGTCATCCAGGGGGCCGCAATCAGCCCCAGCATTTT. It codes for CASSHPGGRNQPQHF.

J is TRBJ1-6 and V is TRBV19, with D perhaps TRBD1 (5 bases). This CDR3 is 13 amino acids long. Trimming removed 5 bases at V and 14 bases at J, with 16 bases between. Germline lookup yields CDR1 LNHDA and CDR2 SQIVND (reference sequence). The CDR3 DNA reads as TGTGCCAGTAGTCCCCAGGGCACGGTCACCCTCCACTTT. Translation: CASSPQGTVTLHF. Filled out from reference TRBV19 and TRBJ1-6, the complete variable domain reads DGGITQSPKYLFRKEGQNVTLSCEQNLNHDAMYWYRQDPGQGLRLIYYSQIVNDFQKGDIAEGYSVSREKKESFPLTVTSAQKNPTAFYLCASSPQGTVTLHFGNGTRLTVT.